Below are 15 T cell receptor beta chains sequenced from a single sample in a study of blood T cell repertoires in COVID-19. Sequenced by immunoSEQ multiplex PCR; TCRdb stores in-frame clones only, minus some. The data contain tens of thousands of clones, roughly 80% of them singletons. Sequenced input: peripheral blood. These receptors originate from a woman in her seventies with acute or convalescent COVID-19.

This chain links TRBV29-1 with TRBJ2-1, with 13 bases fitting TRBD2. CDR1 is SQVTM, CDR2 ANQGSEA, per germline. Trimming took 2 bases from V and 10 from J; bases not matched to a gene: 8. This CDR3 has 15 amino acids. The CDR3, as DNA: TGCAGCGTTGAACCTCGACTAGCGGGGGGCCCCGAGCAGTTCTTC. Amino acid sequence: CSVEPRLAGGPEQFF.

V gene TRBV5-6 combines with J gene TRBJ1-2; 7 bases fit TRBD1. The CDR3 extends over 16 amino acids. Germline CDR1 SGHDT, CDR2 YYEEEE. Trimming at V came to 0 bases and at J to 4 bases, leaving 9 bases not matched to a gene. The CDR3 protein is CASSLVGRGALYGYTF. The CDR3, as DNA: TGTGCCAGCAGCTTGGTAGGCAGGGGGGCACTCTATGGCTACACCTTC.

The chain uses TRBV2 and TRBJ2-1; 8 nucleotides match TRBD2. This CDR3 contains 14 residues. J was trimmed by 6 bases and V by 9 bases; bases with no gene match: 10. Germline V gene data show CDR1 as SNHLY and CDR2 as FYNNEI. Here the CDR3 reads CARLAEPNRNEQFF. CDR3 DNA sequence: TGTGCCAGACTAGCGGAACCTAACCGCAATGAGCAGTTCTTC.

V and J are TRBV3-1 (or the pseudogene TRBV3-2) and TRBJ1-4, with TRBD1 identical over 9 bases. This CDR3 has 17 residues. Germline CDR1 is LGHDT and CDR2 is YNNKEL (reference sequence). J lost 8 bases, V lost 0 bases, and 10 bases had no gene match. CDR3 sequence reads: CASSQDPHRGRVEKLFF. The CDR3 nucleotides read TGTGCCAGCAGCCAAGACCCCCACAGGGGGCGTGTGGAAAAACTGTTTTTT.

V gene TRBV5-6 combines with J gene TRBJ1-5, with 7 positions matching TRBD1. Germline V gene data show CDR1 as SGHDT and CDR2 as YYEEEE. V trimming: 2 bases; J trimming: 6 bases; junction bases outside the gene matches: 5. The CDR3 spans 14 residues. The chain's CDR3 is CASSFGTVSQPQHF. For the CDR3, the DNA is TGTGCCAGCAGCTTCGGGACAGTCAGTCAGCCCCAGCATTTT.

The chain has TRBV3-1 (or the pseudogene TRBV3-2) and TRBJ1-5; D is possibly TRBD1 (5 bases). The CDR3 covers 15 residues. V dropped 4 bases and J dropped 5 bases, with 15 bases sitting between them. Per germline, CDR1 LGHDT and CDR2 YNNKEL (reference sequence). CDR3 loop: CASSPRLGEDQPQHF. CDR3 coding DNA: TGTGCCAGCAGCCCCCGGTTAGGGGAGGATCAGCCCCAGCATTTT.

This clone appeared once. The V gene is TRBV5-6, the J gene TRBJ1-6; D remains ambiguous. This CDR3 has 13 amino acids. Germline-derived CDR1 and CDR2 are SGHDT and YYEEEE. Trimming shortened V by 6 bases and J by 10 bases, and 14 bases separated the two germline ends. The CDR3 here is CASTPRRRSPLHF. The CDR3 DNA is TGTGCCAGCACCCCTCGTCGCAGGTCACCCCTCCACTTT.

This sequence joins TRBV11-2 and TRBJ1-4; TRBD1 aligns across 8 bases. The CDR3 loop spans 15 amino acids. Germline V gives CDR1 SGHAT, CDR2 FQNNGV. The V segment lost 3 bases and the J segment 2 bases; nucleotides outside the gene matches: 2. The CDR3 nucleotides read TGTGCCAGCAGCTTGGGACAGGCCACTAATGAAAAACTGTTTTTT. The encoded protein is CASSLGQATNEKLFF.

This clone was observed a few times. The V call is TRBV2, the J call TRBJ1-6; D perhaps matches TRBD1 (5 bases). The CDR3 has 16 residues. Looked up from germline, CDR1 is SNHLY and CDR2 is FYNNEI. The ends were cut back, 6 bases at V and 3 bases at J, with 15 bases in the middle. CDR3 residues: CASRSVQGGYNSPLHF. The DNA for the CDR3 is TGTGCCAGCAGATCAGTGCAGGGTGGCTATAATTCACCCCTCCACTTT.

The rearrangement joins TRBV10-3 to TRBJ2-1; possible D gene TRBD2, 6 bases. Germline CDR1 reads ENHRY; CDR2 reads SYGVKD. Trimming pared 6 bases from V and 7 bases from J, leaving 25 bases between. There are 17 residues in the CDR3. The CDR3 nucleotides are TGTGCCATCAGCGGGGTCAGTGCCTTCCAAGGAGGGAATGAGCAGTTCTTC. It encodes CAISGVSAFQGGNEQFF.

The chain has TRBV29-1 and TRBJ2-3; 8 nucleotides align to TRBD2. Germline lookup yields CDR1 SQVTM and CDR2 ANQGSEA. The J segment lost 2 bases and the V segment lost 2 bases, leaving 6 bases of the junction unmatched. This CDR3 region has 15 residues. The CDR3 region has the DNA TGCAGCGTTGAATCCCCGGGGGGGCTCACAGATACGCAGTATTTT. Translating gives CSVESPGGLTDTQYF.

Only a few counts were recorded for this clone. V is TRBV7-8 and J is TRBJ2-1; 7 positions match TRBD2. J gave up 0 bases and V 5 bases, and 7 bases lay outside the gene matches. Germline assignment: CDR1 SGHVS and CDR2 FQNEAQ. The CDR3 length is 16 residues. CDR3 sequence: CASSPGEGHSYNEQFF. The CDR3 DNA reads TGTGCCAGCAGCCCGGGGGAGGGCCACTCCTACAATGAGCAGTTCTTC.

V gene TRBV11-2 combines with J gene TRBJ1-2, with 8 bases aligning to TRBD1. This CDR3 has 13 amino acids. V was pared by 4 bases and J by 8 bases, with 6 bases of the junction left unmatched. Germline CDR1 and CDR2: SGHAT and FQNNGV. DNA of the CDR3: TGTGCCAGCAGCTACGGACAGGGAAGAGGCTACACCTTC. Protein sequence: CASSYGQGRGYTF. The complete variable domain, with remaining parts taken from reference TRBV11-2 and TRBJ1-2, reads EAGVAQSPRYKIIEKRQSVAFWCNPISGHATLYWYQQILGQGPKLLIQFQNNGVVDDSQLPKDRFSAERLKGVDSTLKIQPAKLEDSAVYLCASSYGQGRGYTFGSGTRLTVV.

The genes are TRBV3-1 (or the pseudogene TRBV3-2) and TRBJ2-7; 7 bases map to TRBD2. The V gene's germline CDR1 is LGHDT and CDR2 YNNKEL (reference sequence). CDR3 size: 13 residues. Unmatched junction bases numbered 13, after V lost 5 bases and J lost 12 bases. The CDR3 DNA follows: TGTGCCAGCAGCTCTAGCAGAGGCGGGAGTCCGTACTTC. This encodes CASSSSRGGSPYF.

This clone appeared once. V gene TRBV11-2 combines with J gene TRBJ1-2; D is ambiguous. Trimming removed 6 bases from V and 5 bases from J, with 19 bases in between. From germline, CDR1 is SGHAT and CDR2 FQNNGV. The length of the CDR3 is 15 residues. This CDR3 reads CASSLRSHLMYGYTF. The CDR3 region has the DNA TGTGCCAGCAGTCTAAGAAGCCATCTCATGTATGGCTACACCTTC.